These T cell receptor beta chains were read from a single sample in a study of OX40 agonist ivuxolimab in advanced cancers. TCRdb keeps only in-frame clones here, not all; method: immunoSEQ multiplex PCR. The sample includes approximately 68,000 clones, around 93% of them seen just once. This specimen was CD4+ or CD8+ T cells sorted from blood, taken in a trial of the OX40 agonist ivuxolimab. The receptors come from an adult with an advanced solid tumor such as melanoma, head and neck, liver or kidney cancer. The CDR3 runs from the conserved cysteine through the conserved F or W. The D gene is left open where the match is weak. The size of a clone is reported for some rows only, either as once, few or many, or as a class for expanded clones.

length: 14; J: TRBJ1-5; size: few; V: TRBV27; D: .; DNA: TGTGCCAGCGGATTCCCGGGACCCGAAATGCCCCAGCATTTT; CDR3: CASGFPGPEMPQHF
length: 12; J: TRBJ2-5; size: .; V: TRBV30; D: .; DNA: TGTGCCTGGGGGTCTGGGGGGGAGACCCAGTACTTC; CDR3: CAWGSGGETQYF
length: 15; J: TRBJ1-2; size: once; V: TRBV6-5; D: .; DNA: TGTGCCAGCAGTTATGGTCCCACAGCTAACTATGGCTACACCTTC; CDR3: CASSYGPTANYGYTF
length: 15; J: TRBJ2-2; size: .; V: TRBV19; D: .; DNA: TGTGCCAGTAGCGTACAGGGTTCAAACACCGGGGAGCTGTTTTTT; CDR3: CASSVQGSNTGELFF
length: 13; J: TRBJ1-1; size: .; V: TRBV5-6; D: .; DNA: TGTGCCAGCAGCAGGGGGACTGGCACTGAAGCTTTCTTT; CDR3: CASSRGTGTEAFF
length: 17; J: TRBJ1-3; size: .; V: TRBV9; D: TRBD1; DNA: TGTGCCAGCAGCCCCAGGGGGACAGGGGTGTCTGGAAACACCATATATTTT; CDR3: CASSPRGTGVSGNTIYF
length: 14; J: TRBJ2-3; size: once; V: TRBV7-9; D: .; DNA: TGTGCCAGCAGCTTAGTCCTGAGCACAGATACGCAGTATTTT; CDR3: CASSLVLSTDTQYF
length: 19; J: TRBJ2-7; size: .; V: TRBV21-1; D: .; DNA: TGTGCCAGCAGCGAAAGGACTAGCGGGAGGGCCGGTACCTGCTACGAGCAGTACTTC; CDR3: CASSERTSGRAGTCYEQYF
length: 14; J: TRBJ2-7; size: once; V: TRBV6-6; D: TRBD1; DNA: TGTGCCAGCACGGGACAGGGCTTGACCTACGAGCAGTACTTC; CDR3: CASTGQGLTYEQYF
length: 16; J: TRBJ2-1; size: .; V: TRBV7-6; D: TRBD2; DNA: TGTGCCAGCACCTCATTAGCGGGGGCGACTTACAATGAGCAGTTCTTC; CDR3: CASTSLAGATYNEQFF
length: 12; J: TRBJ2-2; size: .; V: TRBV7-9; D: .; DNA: TGTGCCAGCAGCAGAAACACCGGGGAGCTGTTTTTT; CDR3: CASSRNTGELFF
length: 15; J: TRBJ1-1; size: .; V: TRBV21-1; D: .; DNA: TGTGCCAGCTCGCCGGGGGGACAGGATAACACTGAAGCTTTCTTT; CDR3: CASSPGGQDNTEAFF
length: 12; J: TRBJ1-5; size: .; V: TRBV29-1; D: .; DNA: TGCAGCGTCGGGGATCTCAATCAGCCCCAGCATTTT; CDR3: CSVGDLNQPQHF
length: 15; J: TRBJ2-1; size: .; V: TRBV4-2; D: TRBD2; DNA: TGTGCCAGCAGCCAGGCGGGGGACTCCTACAATGAGCAGTTCTTC; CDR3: CASSQAGDSYNEQFF
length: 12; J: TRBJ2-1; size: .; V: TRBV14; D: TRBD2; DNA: TGTGCCAGCAGCCAACTAGCGGGCGGGCAGTTCTTC; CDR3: CASSQLAGGQFF
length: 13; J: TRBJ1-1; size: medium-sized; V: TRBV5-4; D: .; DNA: TGTGCCAGCAAGGGGGGGCAGAACACTGAAGCTTTCTTT; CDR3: CASKGGQNTEAFF
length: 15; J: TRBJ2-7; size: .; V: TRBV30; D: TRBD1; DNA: TGTGCCTGGAGTGCCATAGGGACAGCCTCCTACGAGCAGTACTTC; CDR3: CAWSAIGTASYEQYF
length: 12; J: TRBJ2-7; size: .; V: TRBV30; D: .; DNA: TGTGCCTGGAACGGGGCCTCCTACGAGCAGTACTTC; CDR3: CAWNGASYEQYF
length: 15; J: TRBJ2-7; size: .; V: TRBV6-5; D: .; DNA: TGTGCCAGCAGTTACGGCTGGGGGACAAACTACGAGCAGTACTTC; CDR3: CASSYGWGTNYEQYF
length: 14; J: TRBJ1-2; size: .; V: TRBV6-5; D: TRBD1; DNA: TGTGCCAGCAGTTACTCGTCGGGACAGGGGAACTACACCTTC; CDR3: CASSYSSGQGNYTF
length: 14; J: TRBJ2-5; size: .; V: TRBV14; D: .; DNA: TGTGCCAGCAGCCGAGCGGACGGTCAAGAGACCCAGTACTTC; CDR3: CASSRADGQETQYF
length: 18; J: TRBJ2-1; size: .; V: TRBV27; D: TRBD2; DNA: TGTGCCAGCAGTTTAAGAGGGACTAGCGGGGGAAGCTACAATGAGCAGTTCTTC; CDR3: CASSLRGTSGGSYNEQFF